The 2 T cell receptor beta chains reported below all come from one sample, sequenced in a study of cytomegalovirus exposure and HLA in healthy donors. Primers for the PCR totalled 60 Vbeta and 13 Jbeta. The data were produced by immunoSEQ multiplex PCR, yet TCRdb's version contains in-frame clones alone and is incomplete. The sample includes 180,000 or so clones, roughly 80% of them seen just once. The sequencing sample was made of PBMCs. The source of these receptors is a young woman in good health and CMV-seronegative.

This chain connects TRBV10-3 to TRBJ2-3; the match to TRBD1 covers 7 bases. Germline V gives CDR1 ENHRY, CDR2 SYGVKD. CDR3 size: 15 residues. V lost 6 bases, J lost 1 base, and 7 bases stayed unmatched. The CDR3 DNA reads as TGTGCCATCAGCAGCGAAGGGACAGGCACAGATACGCAGTATTTT. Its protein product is CAISSEGTGTDTQYF.

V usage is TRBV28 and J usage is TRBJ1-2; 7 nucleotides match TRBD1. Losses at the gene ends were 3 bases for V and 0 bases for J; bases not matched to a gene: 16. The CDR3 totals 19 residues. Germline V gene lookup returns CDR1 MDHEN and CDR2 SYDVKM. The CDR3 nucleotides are TGTGCCAGCAGTTTCTCCTGGACAGGAACCCTGATTGCTAACTATGGCTACACCTTC. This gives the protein CASSFSWTGTLIANYGYTF.